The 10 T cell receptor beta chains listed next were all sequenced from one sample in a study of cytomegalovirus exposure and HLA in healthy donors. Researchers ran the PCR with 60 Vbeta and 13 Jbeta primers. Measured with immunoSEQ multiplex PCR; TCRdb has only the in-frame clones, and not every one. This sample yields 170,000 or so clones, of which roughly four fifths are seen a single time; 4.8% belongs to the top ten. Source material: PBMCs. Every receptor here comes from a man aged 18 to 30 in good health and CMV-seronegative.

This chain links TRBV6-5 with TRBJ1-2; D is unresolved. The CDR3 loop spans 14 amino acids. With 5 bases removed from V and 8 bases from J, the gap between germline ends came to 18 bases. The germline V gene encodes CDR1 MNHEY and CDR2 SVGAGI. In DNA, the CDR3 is TGTGCCAGCAGTCCTGATTTGGGTCGGCGGGGCTACACCTTC. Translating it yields CASSPDLGRRGYTF.

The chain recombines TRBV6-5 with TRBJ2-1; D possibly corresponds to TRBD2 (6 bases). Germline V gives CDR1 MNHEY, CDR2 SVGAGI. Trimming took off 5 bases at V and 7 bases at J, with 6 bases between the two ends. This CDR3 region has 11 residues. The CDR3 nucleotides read TGTGCCAGCAGTCGGGGGAATGAGCAGTTCTTC. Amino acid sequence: CASSRGNEQFF.

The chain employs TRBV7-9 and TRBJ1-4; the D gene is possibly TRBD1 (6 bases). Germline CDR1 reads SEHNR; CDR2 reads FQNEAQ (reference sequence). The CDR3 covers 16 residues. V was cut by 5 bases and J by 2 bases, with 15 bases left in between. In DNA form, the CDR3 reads TGTGCCAGCAGCAACAACAGGGCACGGACTAATGAAAAACTGTTTTTT. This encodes CASSNNRARTNEKLFF.

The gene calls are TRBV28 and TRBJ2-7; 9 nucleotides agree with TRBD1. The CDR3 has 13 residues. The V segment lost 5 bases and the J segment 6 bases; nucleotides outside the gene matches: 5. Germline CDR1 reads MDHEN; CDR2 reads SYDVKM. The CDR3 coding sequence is TGTGCCAGCAGTCTAAACAGGGGGCGCGAGCAGTACTTC. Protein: CASSLNRGREQYF.

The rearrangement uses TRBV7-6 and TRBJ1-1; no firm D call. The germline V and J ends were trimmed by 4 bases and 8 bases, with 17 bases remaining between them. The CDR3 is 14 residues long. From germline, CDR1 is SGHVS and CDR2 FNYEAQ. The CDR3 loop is CASSSGGFGLEAFF. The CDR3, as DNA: TGTGCCAGCAGCTCGGGTGGTTTCGGGTTAGAAGCTTTCTTT.

The DNA of the CDR3 is TGTGCCACCCATGGACTAGCGGAAAACTCCTACGAGCAGTACTTC. Residues: CATHGLAENSYEQYF. This chain connects TRBV28 to TRBJ2-7, with 10 bases lining up with TRBD2. In germline, CDR1 is MDHEN, CDR2 SYDVKM. The CDR3 consists of 15 residues. The J segment lost 0 bases and the V segment lost 10 bases, leaving 9 bases of the junction unmatched.

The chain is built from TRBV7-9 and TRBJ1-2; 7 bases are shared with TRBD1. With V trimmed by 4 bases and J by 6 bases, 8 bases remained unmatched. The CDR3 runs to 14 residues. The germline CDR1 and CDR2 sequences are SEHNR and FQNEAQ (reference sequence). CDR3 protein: CASSSTGDANGYTF. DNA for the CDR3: TGTGCCAGCAGCTCCACAGGGGATGCGAATGGCTACACCTTC.

This CDR3 is CASHPGGVTNEKLFF. DNA of the CDR3: TGTGCCAGTCATCCAGGGGGCGTAACTAATGAAAAACTGTTTTTT. This rearrangement joins TRBV2 to TRBJ1-4; TRBD1 agrees at 8 bases. Germline assignment: CDR1 SNHLY and CDR2 FYNNEI. The V segment lost 9 bases and the J segment 1 base; nucleotides outside the gene matches: 7. This CDR3 is 15 amino acids long.

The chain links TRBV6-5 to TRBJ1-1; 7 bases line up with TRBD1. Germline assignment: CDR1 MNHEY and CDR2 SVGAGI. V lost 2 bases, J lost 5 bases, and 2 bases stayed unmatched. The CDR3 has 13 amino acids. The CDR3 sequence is CASSYDRVTEAFF. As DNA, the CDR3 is TGTGCCAGCAGTTACGACAGGGTGACTGAAGCTTTCTTT.

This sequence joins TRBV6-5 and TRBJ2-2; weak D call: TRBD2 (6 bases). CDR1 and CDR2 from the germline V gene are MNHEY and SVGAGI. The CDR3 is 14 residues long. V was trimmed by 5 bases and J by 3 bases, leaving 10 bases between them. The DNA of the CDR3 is TGTGCCAGCAGTATGACTAGGTACACCGGGGAGCTGTTTTTT. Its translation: CASSMTRYTGELFF.